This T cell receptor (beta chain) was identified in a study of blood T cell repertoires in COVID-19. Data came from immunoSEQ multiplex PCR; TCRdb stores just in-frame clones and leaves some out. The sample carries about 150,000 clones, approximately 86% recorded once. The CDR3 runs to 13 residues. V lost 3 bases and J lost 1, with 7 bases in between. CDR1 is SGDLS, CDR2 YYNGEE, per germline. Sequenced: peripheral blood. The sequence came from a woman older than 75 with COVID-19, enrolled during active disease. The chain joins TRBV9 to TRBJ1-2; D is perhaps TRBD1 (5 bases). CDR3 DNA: TGTGCCAGCAGCGAGCAGGGTAACTATGGCTACACCTTC. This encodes CASSEQGNYGYTF.